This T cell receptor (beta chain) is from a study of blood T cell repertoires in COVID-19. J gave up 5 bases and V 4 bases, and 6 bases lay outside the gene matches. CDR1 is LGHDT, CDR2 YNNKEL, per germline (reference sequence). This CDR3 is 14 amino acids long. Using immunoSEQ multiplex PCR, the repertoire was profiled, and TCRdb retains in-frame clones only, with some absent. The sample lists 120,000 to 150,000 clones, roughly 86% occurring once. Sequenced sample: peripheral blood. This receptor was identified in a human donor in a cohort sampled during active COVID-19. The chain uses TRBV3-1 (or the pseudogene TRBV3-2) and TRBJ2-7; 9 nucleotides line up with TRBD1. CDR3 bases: TGTGCCAGCAGCCTAACAGGGGGCGTAGACGAGCAGTACTTC. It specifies CASSLTGGVDEQYF.